Each of the 31 T cell receptor beta chains below was sequenced from the same sample in a study of cytomegalovirus exposure and HLA in healthy donors (dated by TCRdb to about 2017). The library was generated by the immunoSEQ multiplex PCR assay. A mixture of 60 forward primers for TCR Vbeta segments and 13 reverse primers for TCR Jbeta segments was used in the multiplex PCR. Sourced from immuneACCESS, this table was stored by TCRdb with only in-frame sequences that have V and J called. A share of the clones is absent; for the studies checked, an unresolved V gene accounts for under half, and the remainder has no known explanation. The data table for this sample lists about 110,000 clones. 0.59% of the sample lies in the top ten. The sequenced sample was PBMCs. Receptor source: a man aged 50-60 years in good health and CMV-seronegative.

Worth noting for this clone: Other DNA sequences from this sample encode an identical CDR3 as well. The DNA for the CDR3 is TGTGCCAGCTCACCGGGACAGCTCTACGAGCAGTACTTC. Translation: CASSPGQLYEQYF. V usage is TRBV18 and J usage is TRBJ2-7, with 7 nucleotides matching TRBD1. The CDR3 has 13 amino acids. Trimming at V came to 3 bases and at J to 3 bases, leaving 2 bases not matched to a gene. The V gene's germline CDR1 is KGHSH and CDR2 LQKENI.

CDR3: CASSLARATEETQYF. CDR3 sequence (DNA): TGTGCCAGCAGCTTAGCGCGGGCAACGGAGGAGACCCAGTACTTC. The chain joins TRBV7-9 to TRBJ2-5; D is perhaps TRBD2 (5 bases). CDR3 size: 15 residues. V lost 0 bases and J lost 5, with 13 bases in between. Germline assignment: CDR1 SEHNR and CDR2 FQNEAQ (reference sequence).

The gene calls are TRBV30 and TRBJ1-1, with D hard to call. The V and J ends lost 7 bases and 0 bases respectively, with 6 bases between them. CDR1 GTSNPN and CDR2 SVGIG come from the germline V gene (reference sequence). This CDR3 region has 11 residues. Here the CDR3 reads CASSLNTEAFF. The CDR3 nucleotides are TGTGCCTCCTCTCTGAACACTGAAGCTTTCTTT.

Comment on this clone: Within the sample, other DNA sequences also encode this same CDR3. The chain employs TRBV5-1 and TRBJ2-2; possible D gene TRBD2, 6 bases. Trimming took 0 bases from V and 1 from J, leaving 10 bases between them. The germline V gene has CDR1 SGHRS and CDR2 YFSETQ. The CDR3 is 16 residues long. The CDR3 spells CASSLAGGVNTGELFF. The CDR3 DNA is TGCGCCAGCAGCTTGGCCGGCGGGGTGAACACCGGGGAGCTGTTTTTT. The whole variable domain, remainder taken from reference TRBV5-1 and TRBJ2-2, is KAGVTQTPRYLIKTRGQQVTLSCSPISGHRSVSWYQQTPGQGLQFLFEYFSETQRNKGNFPGRFSGRQFSNSRSEMNVSTLELGDSALYLCASSLAGGVNTGELFFGEGSRLTVL.

Written as DNA, the CDR3 is TGTGCCAGCAGTGAAGCAGGGGTTAGAAATGAGCAGTTCTTC. Translated: CASSEAGVRNEQFF. The chain is built from TRBV6-1 and TRBJ2-1; D perhaps matches TRBD1 (5 bases). Trimming cost V 0 bases and J 7 bases, with 10 bases left between them. Germline V lookup: CDR1 MNHNS, CDR2 SASEGT. The CDR3 runs 14 residues.

The chain employs TRBV6-1 and TRBJ2-7; 10 bases agree with TRBD2. This CDR3 contains 17 residues. The germline gives CDR1 MNHNS, CDR2 SASEGT. V shed 2 bases, J shed 3 bases, and the junction held 10 bases outside the gene matches. The CDR3, as DNA: TGTGCCAGCAGTGAAAGAATGAGGACTAGCGGCTTCTACGAGCAGTACTTC. Translation gives CASSERMRTSGFYEQYF.

The chain couples TRBV7-9 to TRBJ2-7; 7 positions agree with TRBD1. Trimming at V came to 5 bases and at J to 3 bases, leaving 4 bases not matched to a gene. Germline values: CDR1 SEHNR, CDR2 FQNEAQ (reference sequence). The CDR3 sequence is 13 residues long. CDR3: CASSRDSYYEQYF. In nucleotides, the CDR3 is TGTGCCAGCAGCCGGGACAGCTACTACGAGCAGTACTTC.

The gene calls are TRBV11-2 and TRBJ1-1; 7 nucleotides agree with TRBD1. The CDR3 covers 12 residues. Per the germline V gene, CDR1 is SGHAT and CDR2 is FQNNGV. V gave up 5 bases and J gave up 5 bases; unmatched junction bases: 2. This chain's CDR3 is CASSRQGTEAFF. CDR3 coding DNA: TGTGCCAGCAGCCGACAGGGAACTGAAGCTTTCTTT.

V usage is TRBV6-6 and J usage is TRBJ1-5, with 9 positions matching TRBD1. Looked up from germline, CDR1 is MNHNY and CDR2 is SVGAGI (reference sequence). The CDR3 runs to 16 residues. V lost 4 bases and J lost 7; bases outside the gene matches: 11. CDR3 loop: CASSLEDRGGRQPQHF. The DNA of the CDR3 is TGTGCCAGCAGTTTAGAGGACAGGGGAGGTAGACAGCCCCAGCATTTT.

V gene TRBV19 combines with J gene TRBJ1-2; D is undetermined. The CDR3 runs to 12 residues. Trimming pared 3 bases from V and 8 bases from J, leaving 10 bases between. Germline V lookup: CDR1 LNHDA, CDR2 SQIVND (reference sequence). CDR3 loop: CASSISSRGYTF. CDR3 DNA: TGTGCCAGTAGTATCTCTTCCCGGGGCTACACCTTC.

The rearrangement joins TRBV4-2 to TRBJ1-1; no firm D call. CDR3 size: 15 residues. Trimming stripped 6 bases from V and 1 base from J, with 15 bases between. Germline V lookup: CDR1 LGHNA, CDR2 YNFKEQ. CDR3 nucleotides: TGTGCCAGCAGTCACTCGGACTATAAGAACACTGAAGCTTTCTTT. Protein product: CASSHSDYKNTEAFF.

V gene TRBV2 combines with J gene TRBJ1-3, with 7 bases lining up with TRBD1. J gave up 0 bases and V 2 bases, and 10 bases lay outside the gene matches. The CDR3 totals 18 residues. Germline loops: CDR1 SNHLY, CDR2 FYNNEI. The CDR3 DNA reads as TGTGCCAGCAGTGAATGGGGACAGTCTACGAGCTCTGGAAACACCATATATTTT. Protein product: CASSEWGQSTSSGNTIYF.

The CDR3 nucleotides read TGTGCCAGCAGCTCAGGGAGTGGAGCGGGGGGGCGCTACGAGCAGTACTTC. It encodes CASSSGSGAGGRYEQYF. The chain joins TRBV9 to TRBJ2-7; 10 positions match TRBD2. CDR3 length equals 17 residues. Germline V CDR1 and CDR2: SGDLS, YYNGEE. V dropped 4 bases and J dropped 3; count of bases not matched to a gene: 13.

This chain links TRBV7-2 with TRBJ2-3; 8 bases fit TRBD2. With 4 bases clipped from V and 6 bases from J, the junction kept 9 bases outside the gene matches. CDR1 and CDR2 from the germline V gene are SGHTA and FQGNSA. This CDR3 comprises 15 residues. The CDR3 protein is CASSSEAGVRDTQYF. DNA for the CDR3: TGTGCCAGCAGCTCTGAAGCGGGGGTCAGGGATACGCAGTATTTT. The full variable domain, rest sourced from reference TRBV7-2 and TRBJ2-3, is GAGVSQSPSNKVTEKGKDVELRCDPISGHTALYWYRQSLGQGLEFLIYFQGNSAPDKSGLPSDRFSAERTGGSVSTLTIQRTQQEDSAVYLCASSSEAGVRDTQYFGPGTRLTVL.

A word on this clone: An end of the junction differs from the germline gene, which may be a read error. V and J are TRBV29-1 and TRBJ1-2, with D uncertain. This CDR3 comprises 16 residues. The V gene's germline CDR1 is SQVTM and CDR2 ANQGSEA. The CDR3 reads CSVEPKPFPPNYRYTF. As DNA, the CDR3 is TGCAGCGTTGAACCCAAGCCTTTTCCACCAAACTATCGCTACACCTTC. Together with reference TRBV29-1 and TRBJ1-2, the CDR3 gives the full variable domain: SAVISQKPSRDICQRGTSLTIQCQVDSQVTMMFWYRQQPGQSLTLIATANQGSEATYESGFVIDKFPISRPNLTFSTLTVSNMSPEDSSIYLCSVEPKPFPPNYRYTFGSGTRLTVV.

Notes on this clone: A read error may produce the germline difference seen at one junction end. The V and J genes are TRBV7-7 and TRBJ2-7; weak D call: TRBD2 (5 bases). This CDR3 contains 14 residues. Per germline, CDR1 SSHAT and CDR2 FNYEAQ (reference sequence). The CDR3, as DNA: TGTGCTAGCAGCGCCAGTGGCGGGTCGGACGAGCAGTACTTC. Translated, it gives CASSASGGSDEQYF. The complete variable domain, with remaining parts taken from reference TRBV7-7 and TRBJ2-7, reads GAGVSQSPRYKVTKRGQDVTLRCDPISSHATLYWYQQALGQGPEFLTYFNYEAQPDKSGLPSDRFSAERPEGSISTLTIQRTEQRDSAMYRCASSASGGSDEQYFGPGTRLTVT.

V usage is TRBV6-4 and J usage is TRBJ1-1; D not certain. CDR1 and CDR2 from the germline V gene are MRHNA and SNTAGT. There are 14 residues in the CDR3. Trimming took 4 bases from V and 0 from J, leaving 9 bases between them. The CDR3 sequence: CASSATGMNTEAFF. The CDR3 nucleotides are TGTGCCAGCAGTGCAACCGGGATGAACACTGAAGCTTTCTTT.

The chain is built from TRBV15 and TRBJ1-5; D is undetermined. The ends were cut back, 4 bases at V and 4 bases at J, with 11 bases in the middle. Germline V lookup: CDR1 LNHNV, CDR2 YYDKDF (reference sequence). CDR3 length equals 14 residues. This CDR3 reads CATSNRGLNQPQHF. The CDR3 nucleotides read TGTGCCACCAGCAACCGCGGATTGAATCAGCCCCAGCATTTT.

V and J are TRBV19 and TRBJ1-1, with D perhaps matching TRBD1 (5 bases). Germline V gene sequence: CDR1 LNHDA, CDR2 SQIVND (reference sequence). The CDR3 sequence is 15 residues long. The germline V and J ends were trimmed by 3 bases and 10 bases, with 21 bases remaining between them. The DNA for the CDR3 is TGTGCCAGTAGTATTCATGGGCGGGAACAGGCGGGAGCTTTCTTT. Translation gives CASSIHGREQAGAFF.

The chain recombines TRBV19 with TRBJ2-1; the D gene is possibly TRBD2 (6 bases). CDR3 length: 14 amino acids. Trimming left V 4 bases short and J 5 bases short, with 12 bases between. Germline CDR1 and CDR2: LNHDA and SQIVND (reference sequence). The CDR3 DNA reads as TGTGCCAGTAGTAATTGGGGGGATAACAATGAGCAGTTCTTC. Its protein product is CASSNWGDNNEQFF.

The chain carries TRBV19 and TRBJ2-1, with 8 bases that match TRBD1. Trimming cost V 3 bases and J 7 bases; bases outside gene matches: 8. The CDR3 is 15 residues long. In germline, CDR1 is LNHDA, CDR2 SQIVND (reference sequence). CDR3 DNA sequence: TGTGCCAGTAGTATGGATACAGGGGGGACAAATGAGCAGTTCTTC. It specifies CASSMDTGGTNEQFF.

The chain recombines TRBV27 with TRBJ1-1; D uncertain. The V end lost 5 bases, the J end lost 7 bases, and 11 bases lay between the germline ends. The length of the CDR3 is 12 residues. Germline V CDR1 and CDR2: MNHEY, SMNVEV (reference sequence). The CDR3 loop is CASSPRLGEAFF. The CDR3 bases are TGTGCCAGCAGTCCTCGACTGGGTGAAGCTTTCTTT.

V is TRBV4-1 and J is TRBJ2-3; possible D gene TRBD2, 5 bases. The CDR3 spans 14 residues. Germline lookup yields CDR1 MGHRA and CDR2 YSYEKL. The germline V and J ends were trimmed by 0 bases and 2 bases, with 6 bases remaining between them. CDR3 DNA sequence: TGCGCCAGCAGCCAAGAAGCGGTCACAGATACGCAGTATTTT. Its protein product is CASSQEAVTDTQYF.

The chain uses TRBV27 and TRBJ1-6, with TRBD1 matching over 8 bases. The CDR3 covers 14 residues. V lost 8 bases to trimming and J lost 6 bases; unmatched junction nucleotides: 6. Per the germline V gene, CDR1 is MNHEY and CDR2 is SMNVEV (reference sequence). The CDR3 DNA sequence: TGTGCCAGCGGTATGACAGGGGTTAATTCACCCCTCCACTTT. Translation gives CASGMTGVNSPLHF.

The rearrangement uses TRBV6-1 and TRBJ1-3; 7 bases are a match to TRBD1. CDR3 size: 13 residues. J was trimmed by 13 bases and V by 3 bases; bases with no gene match: 9. Germline CDR1 MNHNS, CDR2 SASEGT. Here the CDR3 reads CASSETPGQIIYF. The CDR3, as DNA: TGTGCCAGCAGTGAGACGCCGGGACAGATAATATATTTT.

This rearrangement joins TRBV18 to TRBJ1-4; D uncertain. The CDR3 contains 16 residues. V lost 6 bases to trimming and J lost 0 bases, with 14 bases between them. Germline V gene lookup returns CDR1 KGHSH and CDR2 LQKENI. CDR3 in DNA: TGTGCCAGCTCCCTGGAGCCTGGAGCAACTAATGAAAAACTGTTTTTT. The encoded protein is CASSLEPGATNEKLFF. Looking up the rest from reference TRBV18 and TRBJ1-4 gives the full variable domain: NAGVMQNPRHLVRRRGQEARLRCSPMKGHSHVYWYRQLPEEGLKFMVYLQKENIIDESGMPKERFSAEFPKEGPSILRIQQVVRGDSAAYFCASSLEPGATNEKLFFGSGTQLSVL.

The chain carries TRBV25-1 and TRBJ2-7; tentative D call: TRBD2 (6 bases). The CDR3 loop spans 14 amino acids. Germline V gene sequence: CDR1 MGHDK, CDR2 SYGVNS. Trimming shortened V by 2 bases and J by 3 bases, and 11 bases separated the two germline ends. CDR3 residues: CASSEGWGLYEQYF. The CDR3 DNA reads as TGTGCCAGCAGTGAAGGGTGGGGACTCTACGAGCAGTACTTC.

The chain has TRBV7-9 and TRBJ1-2; D is ambiguous. The CDR3 totals 11 residues. CDR1 SEHNR and CDR2 FQNEAQ come from the germline V gene (reference sequence). V dropped 2 bases and J dropped 7 bases, with 5 bases sitting between them. The CDR3 coding sequence is TGTGCCAGCAGCTTATCGGGTGGCTACACCTTC. Residues: CASSLSGGYTF.

V gene TRBV15 combines with J gene TRBJ2-5; maybe TRBD1 (5 bases). The CDR3 has 12 residues. Germline lookup yields CDR1 LNHNV and CDR2 YYDKDF (reference sequence). With 1 base removed from V and 11 bases from J, the gap between germline ends came to 11 bases. The DNA for the CDR3 is TGTGCCACCAGCAGAGCAGGGCCAGAGCAGTACTTC. It translates to CATSRAGPEQYF.

The chain is built from TRBV6-1 and TRBJ1-2, with D possibly being TRBD1 (6 bases). Germline V CDR1 and CDR2: MNHNS, SASEGT. The CDR3 is made up of 15 amino acids. Trimming pared 7 bases from V and 7 bases from J, leaving 22 bases between. The CDR3 DNA reads as TGTGCCAGCATTAGGGACACGGTGGCATACTCTGGCTACACCTTC. This encodes CASIRDTVAYSGYTF.

The chain joins TRBV27 to TRBJ2-7, with 10 bases that match TRBD1. Germline trimming cut 0 bases from V and 6 bases from J; bases unmatched to any gene: 8. The CDR3 length is 16 residues. Germline CDR1 MNHEY, CDR2 SMNVEV (reference sequence). This chain's CDR3 is CASSLSMAGQGIEQYF. As DNA, the CDR3 is TGTGCCAGCAGTTTATCCATGGCGGGACAGGGGATCGAGCAGTACTTC.